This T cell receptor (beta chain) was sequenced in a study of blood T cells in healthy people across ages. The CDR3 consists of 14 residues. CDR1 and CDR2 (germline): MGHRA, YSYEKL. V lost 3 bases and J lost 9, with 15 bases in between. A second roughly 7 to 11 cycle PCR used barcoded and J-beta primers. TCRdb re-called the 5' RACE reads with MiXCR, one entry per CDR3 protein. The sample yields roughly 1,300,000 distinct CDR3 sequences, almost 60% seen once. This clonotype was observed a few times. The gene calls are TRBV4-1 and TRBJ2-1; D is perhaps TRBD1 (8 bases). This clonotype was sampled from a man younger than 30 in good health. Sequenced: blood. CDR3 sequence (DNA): TGCGCCAGCAGCCAGGAGGACAGGGAGGGTGAGCAGTTCTTC. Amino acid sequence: CASSQEDREGEQFF.